These T cell receptor beta chains were read from a single sample in a study of T cells in Graves' hyperthyroidism and ophthalmopathy. One entry per CDR3 protein, called by TCRdb with MiXCR from the multiplex PCR reads. The sample holds roughly 510,000 distinct CDR3 sequences; around 21% are singletons and the top ten take more than 20%. Input material: blood. These receptors all stem from a man aged 18 to 30 with Graves' hyperthyroidism. Each CDR3 is given without its conserved first and last residue.

>TRBV12-3/TRBV12-4|TRBJ1-1|12
ASSQSLVGTEAF
>TRBV13|TRBJ2-5|11
ASGAGARETQY
>TRBV12-3/TRBV12-4|TRBJ1-5|11
ASTLQVNQPQH
>TRBV28|TRBJ2-5|13
ASSSRVGGLETQY
>TRBV5-1|TRBJ2-7|16
ASSLTVIAGPPNYEQY
>TRBV15|TRBJ2-7|14
ATSRDGGQGGDEQY
>TRBV5-1|TRBJ1-2|12
ASSLAATAYGYT
>TRBV25-1|TRBJ1-1|11
ASSEPGGSEAF
>TRBV19|TRBJ2-7|11
ASSIAADYEQY
>TRBV12-3/TRBV12-4|TRBJ2-7|13
ASSLEDSGSYEQY
>TRBV6-1|TRBJ2-7|11
ASRQGRGYEQY
>TRBV6-1|TRBJ1-2|12
ASTSQWVNYGYT
>TRBV11-2|TRBJ2-7|12
ASSLASRYYEQY
>TRBV10-3|TRBJ1-1|15
AISESPGSYLNTEAF
>TRBV30|TRBJ1-5|11
AWSVRGDQPQH
>TRBV12-3/TRBV12-4|TRBJ1-2|11
ASSTGTGFGYT
>TRBV9|TRBJ2-7|13
ASSVGGTGATEQY
>TRBV10-3|TRBJ1-3|12
AISGTAHGNTIY
>TRBV12-3/TRBV12-4|TRBJ2-7|13
ASSPPGRGGYEQY
>TRBV28|TRBJ2-7|13
ASSSAGQAIYEQY
>TRBV19|TRBJ2-5|11
ASSIVAGETQY
>TRBV11-2|TRBJ1-2|11
ASSWDRPYGYT
>TRBV12-3/TRBV12-4|TRBJ1-2|12
ASSFQGTSYGYT
>TRBV5-1|TRBJ1-2|11
ASSRNRNYGYT
>TRBV30|TRBJ2-5|13
ACPAGGPLMETQY
>TRBV18|TRBJ2-7|16
ASSPLGVQGGVSYEQY
>TRBV6-1|TRBJ1-2|11
ASSGTGGDGYT
>TRBV18|TRBJ2-2|13
ASSPRGADTGELF
>TRBV6-4|TRBJ2-7|12
ASSSSGIPYEQY
>TRBV7-2|TRBJ2-5|13
ASSLGSGERETQY
>TRBV5-1|TRBJ1-1|15
ASSLWQAGQGNTEAF